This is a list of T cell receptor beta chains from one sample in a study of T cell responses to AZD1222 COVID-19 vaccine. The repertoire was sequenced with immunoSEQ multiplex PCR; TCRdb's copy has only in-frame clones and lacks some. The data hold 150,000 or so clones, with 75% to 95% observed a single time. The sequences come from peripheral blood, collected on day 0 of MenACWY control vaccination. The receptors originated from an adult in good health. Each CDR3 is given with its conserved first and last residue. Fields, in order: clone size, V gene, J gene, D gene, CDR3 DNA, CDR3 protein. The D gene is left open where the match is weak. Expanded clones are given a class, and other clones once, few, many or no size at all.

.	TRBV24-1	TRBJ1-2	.	TGTGCCACCAGTGATTTAAAAGGGCGGGACTATGGCTACACCTTC	CATSDLKGRDYGYTF
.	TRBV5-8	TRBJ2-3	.	TGTGCCAGCAGCTTCCTAGGGACCCCTAGCACAGATACGCAGTATTTT	CASSFLGTPSTDTQYF
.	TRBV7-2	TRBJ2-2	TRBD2	TGTGCCAGCAGGACCGGGACTAGTGAAACCGGGGAGCTGTTTTTT	CASRTGTSETGELFF
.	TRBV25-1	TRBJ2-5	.	TGTGCCAGCAGCATACAGGGTACGGTGGAGACCCAGTACTTC	CASSIQGTVETQYF
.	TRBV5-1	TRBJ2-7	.	TGCGCCAGCAGCTTGGAGGAAGCGCTTACTCAGGTGCAGTACTTC	CASSLEEALTQVQYF
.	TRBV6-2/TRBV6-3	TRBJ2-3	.	TGTGCCAGCAGTTACTCGCCTTTGTATCATGGGGGCCGAGATACGCAGTATTTT	CASSYSPLYHGGRDTQYF
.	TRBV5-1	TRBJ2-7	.	TGCGCCAGCAGCTCCGAAGGCGCAGGGGCCCTACGCGAGCAGTACTTC	CASSSEGAGALREQYF
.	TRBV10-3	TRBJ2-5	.	TGTGCCACAAGGGACGATGAAGAGACCCAGTACTTC	CATRDDEETQYF
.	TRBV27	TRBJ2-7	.	TGTGCCAGCAACAAGGGGGACGCGCAGTACTTC	CASNKGDAQYF
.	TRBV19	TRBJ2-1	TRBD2	TGTGCCAGTAGTCCGGGACTAGCGGGTGGGAATGAGCAGTTCTTC	CASSPGLAGGNEQFF
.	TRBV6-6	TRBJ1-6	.	TGTGCCAGCAGTTGGACTGAGTATAATTCACCCCTCCACTTT	CASSWTEYNSPLHF
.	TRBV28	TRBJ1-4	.	TGTGCCAGCAGTCAACCCTCTTGGGGCGTAGAGGAAAAACTGTTTTTT	CASSQPSWGVEEKLFF
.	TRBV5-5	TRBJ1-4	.	TGTGCCAGCAGCTTGGGACAGCTCAGGGAGGCTGAAAAACTGTTTTTT	CASSLGQLREAEKLFF
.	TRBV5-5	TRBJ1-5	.	TGTGCCAGCAGCCATGGGGGGGCCAATCAGCCCCAGCATTTT	CASSHGGANQPQHF
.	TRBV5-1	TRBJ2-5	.	TGCGCCAGCAGCCCCCGAGTCTACGGCCAAGAGACCCAGTACTTC	CASSPRVYGQETQYF
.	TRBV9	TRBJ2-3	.	TGTGCCAGCAGCGCCACGGACAGTCCCATCACAGATACGCAGTATTTT	CASSATDSPITDTQYF
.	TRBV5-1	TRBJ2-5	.	TGCGCCAGCAGCGGCCTTTCAGGGGCGCCAGGGGAGACCCAGTACTTC	CASSGLSGAPGETQYF
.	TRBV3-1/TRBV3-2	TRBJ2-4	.	TGTGCCAGCAGCCAAGTGCAGGAGGCCAAAAACATTCAGTACTTC	CASSQVQEAKNIQYF
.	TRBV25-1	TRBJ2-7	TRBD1	TGTGCCAGCAGTGACCTCGACAGGGGCTCCTACGAGCAGTACTTC	CASSDLDRGSYEQYF
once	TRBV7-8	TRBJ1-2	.	TGTGCCAGCAGCCTCATATCCGGGACCAGCTCCTTC	CASSLISGTSSF
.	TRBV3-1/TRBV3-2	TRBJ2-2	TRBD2	TGTGCCAGCAGCCAAGGGGCTGGGGGGGTCAGGGAGCTGTTTTTT	CASSQGAGGVRELFF
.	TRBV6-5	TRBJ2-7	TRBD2	TGTGCCAGCAGAAGGACTAGCGTACCCTACGAGCAGTACTTC	CASRRTSVPYEQYF
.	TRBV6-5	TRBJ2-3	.	TGTGCCAGCAGTTACGGGTCCTACACAGATACGCAGTATTTT	CASSYGSYTDTQYF
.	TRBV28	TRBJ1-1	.	TGTGCCAGCAACTTGGGGGTCTCGGTTGGGCCCCCGTGGGGGACTGAAGCTTTCTTT	CASNLGVSVGPPWGTEAFF
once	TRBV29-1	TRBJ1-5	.	TGCAGCGTTGCGGCGGGGGACCGCCAGCATTTT	CSVAAGDRQHF
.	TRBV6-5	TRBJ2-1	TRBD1	TGTGCCAGCAGTTACGACGGGACAGGGGGCAGGAATGAGCAGTTCTTC	CASSYDGTGGRNEQFF
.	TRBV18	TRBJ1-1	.	TGTGCCAGCTCACCCGAGGCCGCTGAAGCTTTCTTT	CASSPEAAEAFF
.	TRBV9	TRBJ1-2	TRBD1	TGTGCCAGCAGGGCCGGGGGACAGGACTACTATGGCTACACCTTC	CASRAGGQDYYGYTF
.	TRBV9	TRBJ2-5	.	TGTGCCAGCAGCGTAGACAACAGTCCCAAAGAGACCCAGTACTTC	CASSVDNSPKETQYF
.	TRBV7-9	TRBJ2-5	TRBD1	TGTGCCAGCAGCTTAGGGGGGACAGGGGAGACCCAGTACTTC	CASSLGGTGETQYF
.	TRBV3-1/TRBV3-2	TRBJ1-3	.	TGTGCCAGCAGCCAAATGGGCGGTCGCTCTGGAAACACCATATATTTT	CASSQMGGRSGNTIYF
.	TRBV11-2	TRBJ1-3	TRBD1	TGTGCCAGCAGCCGAACCGGGACAGGGGTTATTGCAAACACCATATATTTT	CASSRTGTGVIANTIYF
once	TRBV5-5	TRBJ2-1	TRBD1	TGTGCCAGCAGACCCGGGACAGGGGCATACAATGAGCAGTTCTTC	CASRPGTGAYNEQFF
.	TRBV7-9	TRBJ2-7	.	TGTGCCAGCAGCTTGGGGGGAGACCCCTTTTACGAGCAGTACTTC	CASSLGGDPFYEQYF
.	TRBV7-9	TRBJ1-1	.	TGTGCCAGCAGCCGAGACCCCCTGAACACTGAAGCTTTCTTT	CASSRDPLNTEAFF
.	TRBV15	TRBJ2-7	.	TGTGCCACCAGCAGAGCGGGGTACGAGCAGTACTTC	CATSRAGYEQYF
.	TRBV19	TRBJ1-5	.	TGTGCCAGTAGTACTATGGGGGGGAGCAATCAGCCCCAGCATTTT	CASSTMGGSNQPQHF
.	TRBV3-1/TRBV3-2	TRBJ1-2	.	TGTGCCAGCAGCCAGGCAAGCGGCTACACCTTC	CASSQASGYTF
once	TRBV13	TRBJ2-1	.	TGTGCCAGCAGCGCCGGGACATTGGGTTACAATGAGCAGTTCTTC	CASSAGTLGYNEQFF
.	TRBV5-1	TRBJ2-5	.	TGCGCCAGCAGCTTGGTTGGGACCCTTCTTGGGGAGACCCAGTACTTC	CASSLVGTLLGETQYF
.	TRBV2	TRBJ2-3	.	TGTGCCAGCAGTGCCTGGGATACGCAGTATTTT	CASSAWDTQYF
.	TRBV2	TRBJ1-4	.	TGTGCCAGCAGTGGGACAAGCGGAACTAATGAAAAACTGTTTTTT	CASSGTSGTNEKLFF